This T cell receptor beta chain appears in the sequencing data of a study of T cell repertoires in cytomegalovirus infection. Study background: The authors used CMV epitopes that were HLA-C-restricted (recently identified) and HLA-B-restricted (well studied). Public TCR beta signatures indicated both CMV infection and matching HLA type. General study findings and limits: In two of eight donors, the top clonotype was HLA-C-restricted CMV-specific. The cumulative frequency of public TCR beta families distinguished individuals who carried CMV together with the relevant HLA.

A remark on this clonotype: Its matching antigen is unknown.

Each CDR3 protein gets one entry after TCRdb re-called the reads with MiXCR. The sample records approximately 910,000 distinct CDR3 sequences, about a third being singletons. The material sequenced was cultured CD8+ T cells from PBMCs, taken from culture after CMV antigen stimulation. The sequence came from a human donor in good health (CMV status not recorded). Some clones in this sample may be carry-over from other donors' samples.

The CDR3 DNA follows: TGCGCCAGCAGCCAAGAGGGAAGGGGCAATGAGCAGTTCTTC. Residues: CASSQEGRGNEQFF. The chain is built from TRBV4-1 and TRBJ2-1, with D perhaps TRBD1 (5 bases). Germline V gene sequence: CDR1 MGHRA, CDR2 YSYEKL. CDR3 size: 14 residues. V lost 0 bases and J lost 6, with 9 bases in between.